Here is one T cell receptor (beta chain) with its context. The sample comes from a study of control samples from healthy donors and cancer patients. This CDR3 is built from 17 residues. V was clipped by 0 bases and J by 7 bases, with 21 bases between them. The germline V gene has CDR1 MNHEY and CDR2 SMNVEV (reference sequence). Profiled with immunoSEQ multiplex PCR; TCRdb holds only in-frame clones, not every one. Its table lists approximately 190,000 clones. Sequencing used blood. The V call is TRBV27, the J call TRBJ1-2, with D perhaps TRBD1 (6 bases). The TCR was taken from a woman in her twenties or thirties in good health. CDR3 bases: TGTGCCAGCAGTTTATCGCAGGGAGGTAAAGGGGGTATTGGCTACACCTTC. This encodes CASSLSQGGKGGIGYTF.